These T cell receptor beta chains were read from a single sample in a study of T-cell memory formation after mild COVID-19. MiXCR was run by TCRdb on the 5' RACE reads, yielding one entry per CDR3 protein. The sample has more than 150,000 distinct CDR3 sequences, around 18% seen once; the top ten hold under 4.5%. Specimen: PBMCs or a T cell subset sorted from them (not recorded which). These receptors originate from a young man who had mild COVID-19 (a few samples of this study predate the infection). Cell type and time point are not known. Each CDR3 is given with its conserved first and last residue. A D gene is named only where the DNA matches it firmly. Not every row has a clone size; where given, it reads once, few, many or a size class.

j_call	clone_size	d_call	v_call	cdr3_nt	cdr3_aa
TRBJ2-7	NA	TRBD1	TRBV7-9	TGTGCCAGCAGCTTTAGCGGACAGGGGGGATACGAGCAGTACTTC	CASSFSGQGGYEQYF
TRBJ1-2	few	NA	TRBV5-1	TGCGCCAGCAGCGCGCGGGACGCTAGCTATGGCTACACCTTC	CASSARDASYGYTF
TRBJ2-5	NA	NA	TRBV7-2	TGTGCCAGCAGCCTGATAGGTATCCAAGAGACCCAGTACTTC	CASSLIGIQETQYF
TRBJ1-1	NA	TRBD1	TRBV6-2/TRBV6-3	TGTGCCAGCATTCAAGGGGGCGTTCGGGCTTTCTTT	CASIQGGVRAFF
TRBJ1-4	NA	NA	TRBV12-3/TRBV12-4	TGTGCCAGCAGTTTATGGCAGGGGAATGAAAAACTGTTTTTT	CASSLWQGNEKLFF
TRBJ1-1	few	NA	TRBV9	TGTGCCAGCAGCGTAGAGGGAGCAGGACACACTGAAGCTTTCTTT	CASSVEGAGHTEAFF
TRBJ2-1	few	NA	TRBV7-3	TGTGCCAGCAGCCGGGGGGCTAGAGAAGAGCAGTTCTTC	CASSRGAREEQFF
TRBJ1-4	NA	NA	TRBV28	TGTGCCAGCAGTTTTGGACAAGAAAAACTGTTTTTT	CASSFGQEKLFF
TRBJ1-2	NA	NA	TRBV18	TGTGCCAGCTCACCGGCCGACCCTAACTATGGCTACACCTTC	CASSPADPNYGYTF
TRBJ1-5	NA	TRBD1	TRBV12-3/TRBV12-4	TGTGCCAGCATGGGGACAGGCTCTCAGCCCCAGCATTTT	CASMGTGSQPQHF
TRBJ1-1	NA	NA	TRBV7-3	TGTGCCAGCAGCTCAGACAGGTGGAGCACTGAAGCTTTCTTT	CASSSDRWSTEAFF
TRBJ2-2	few	NA	TRBV4-1	TGCGCCAGCAGCCAAGATCCCCCGGACACCGGGGAGCTGTTTTTT	CASSQDPPDTGELFF
TRBJ2-1	NA	TRBD1	TRBV20-1	TGCAGTGCACCGCCCAGGGGGCTTTCATACAATGAGCAGTTCTTC	CSAPPRGLSYNEQFF
TRBJ1-1	NA	NA	TRBV2	TGTGCCAGCAGTGAATCAGGGGTGAACACTGAAGCTTTCTTT	CASSESGVNTEAFF
TRBJ2-1	NA	NA	TRBV4-2	TGTGCCAGCAGCCAAGATCCGGGGGCCTCCTACAATGAGCAGTTCTTC	CASSQDPGASYNEQFF
TRBJ1-1	once	NA	TRBV3-1	TGTGCCAGCACCGAACAGTTGAACACTGAAGCTTTCTTT	CASTEQLNTEAFF
TRBJ1-5	NA	NA	TRBV7-9	TGTGCCAGCAGCTTTTGGCGCGGTAGCAATCAGCCCCAGCATTTT	CASSFWRGSNQPQHF
TRBJ1-5	few	NA	TRBV6-5	TGTGCCAGCAGTTTTTCCCCGACCCAGCCCCAGCATTTT	CASSFSPTQPQHF
TRBJ1-1	many	NA	TRBV23-1	TGCGCCAGCAGTCGGTCCGGGAACACTGAAGCTTTCTTT	CASSRSGNTEAFF
TRBJ2-3	few	NA	TRBV5-5	TGTGCCAGCAGCTCACGGGGGGCTAGCACAGATACGCAGTATTTT	CASSSRGASTDTQYF
TRBJ1-5	NA	NA	TRBV28	TGTGCCAGCAGCTCTAGTTATCAGCCCCAGCATTTT	CASSSSYQPQHF
TRBJ2-2	NA	TRBD1	TRBV15	TGTGCCACCCGGACAGGGTCGGCCGGGGAGCTGTTTTTT	CATRTGSAGELFF
TRBJ2-3	NA	TRBD1	TRBV7-8	TGTGCCAGCAGCTCCCGACAGGGGAGGAGGGATACGCAGTATTTT	CASSSRQGRRDTQYF
TRBJ2-3	NA	TRBD2	TRBV5-6	TGTGCCAGCAGCTTGTCGCGGGGGGCTAGCACAGATACGCAGTATTTT	CASSLSRGASTDTQYF
TRBJ2-2	NA	TRBD2	TRBV15	TGTGCCACCAGCAGTCTAACGGGGGGGCGGACCGGGGAGCTGTTTTTT	CATSSLTGGRTGELFF
TRBJ2-5	NA	NA	TRBV5-1	TGCGCCAGCAGCTTTGGTATCGGAGAGACCCAGTACTTC	CASSFGIGETQYF